The T cell receptor (beta chain) under discussion was sequenced for a study of somatic mutations in cytotoxic T cells in rheumatoid arthritis. Study conclusions and caveats: CD8+ clonality rose with age in rheumatoid arthritis patients, unlike in healthy controls. A slight TRBV07 underrepresentation in rheumatoid arthritis patients was reported without multiple-comparison adjustment.

V lost 5 bases and J lost 4; bases outside the gene matches: 5. Germline V gene data show CDR1 as MDHEN and CDR2 as SYDVKM. This CDR3 is 15 amino acids long. A word on this clone: Antigen: not known.

Sequencing was performed with immunoSEQ multiplex PCR; in TCRdb, only in-frame clones are kept and a portion is missing. The table records about 10,000 clones, under 85% of them present only once. This chain uses TRBV28 with TRBJ1-1; 12 bases are a match to TRBD1. The sequencing input was CD8+ T cells sorted from blood. This TCR came from a man aged 45-65 years in good health. DNA of the CDR3: TGTGCCAGCAGTGGGACAGGGGGCTTGAGCACTGAAGCTTTCTTT. It codes for CASSGTGGLSTEAFF.